This T cell receptor beta chain emerged from a study of spatial heterogeneity in lung cancer. General study results and limits: Tumor mutation count correlated with how many alpha and beta TCRs expanded intratumorally.

This clonotype is labeled large. The antigen remains unidentified. The presence of a unique molecular identifier marked each TCR cDNA molecule. TCRdb itself ran the 5' RACE reads through MiXCR, one entry per CDR3 protein. This table has around 1,200 distinct CDR3 sequences, 9% to 14% appearing once. The time point here: sample taken at primary tumor resection. Donation came from 70 or so patients with untreated early-stage non-small cell lung cancer. Whole RNA came from tumor, nontumor lung or frozen PBMC and was sequenced without being sorted. The CDR3 has 15 amino acids. Germline V gives CDR1 MNHNY, CDR2 SVGAGI (reference sequence). V was clipped by 3 bases and J by 1 base; unmatched bases: 1.

The clonotype comes from a male donor with early-stage non-small cell lung cancer. V gene TRBV6-6 combines with J gene TRBJ2-1, with 9 nucleotides matching TRBD1. Specimen: lung tumor tissue, collected at surgery. CDR3 bases: TGTGCCAGCAGTTATGGACAGGGGTCCTACAATGAGCAGTTCTTC. Its translation: CASSYGQGSYNEQFF.